Listed below are T cell receptor beta chains from one sample, sequenced in a study of cytomegalovirus exposure and HLA in healthy donors. Sequencing used immunoSEQ multiplex PCR; TCRdb keeps in-frame clones, though not all of them. The sample has some 90,000 clones; about two thirds are singletons. Sample: PBMCs. The origin of the receptors is a boy younger than 18 in good health and CMV-seropositive. CDR3s include the opening cysteine and the closing phenylalanine or tryptophan. D genes are given only for firm matches. Expanded clones are given a class, and other clones once, few, many or no size at all.

d_call,j_call,clone_size,v_call,cdr3_nt,cdr3_aa
TRBD1,TRBJ1-2,-,TRBV7-2,TGTGCCAGCAGTCGTCGGACAGGGGGCCGGTATGGCTACACCTTC,CASSRRTGGRYGYTF
TRBD1,TRBJ1-1,-,TRBV5-4,TGTGCCAGCAGCGATCGGGACAGGGGGCACGGCACTGAAGCTTTCTTT,CASSDRDRGHGTEAFF
-,TRBJ2-1,-,TRBV25-1,TGTGCCAGCACCGATAGCGGCCTCTCCTACAATGAGCAGTTCTTC,CASTDSGLSYNEQFF
-,TRBJ2-7,-,TRBV4-1,TGCGCCAGCAGCGCCTATACGGGGTTCTACGAGCAGTACTTC,CASSAYTGFYEQYF
-,TRBJ1-4,-,TRBV6-5,TGTGCCAGCAGACGGGGGGAAGGGAAAAAACTGTTTTTT,CASRRGEGKKLFF
-,TRBJ1-4,-,TRBV6-5,TGTGCCAGCAGCAGGCTTAATGAAAAACTGTTTTTT,CASSRLNEKLFF
-,TRBJ2-1,-,TRBV9,TGTGCCAGCAGCGTAGAGGAGAGCTCCTACAATGAGCAGTTCTTC,CASSVEESSYNEQFF
TRBD2,TRBJ2-2,few,TRBV30,TGTGCCTGGAGGTGGGGACTAGCGAACGCGAACACCGGGGAGCTGTTTTTT,CAWRWGLANANTGELFF
-,TRBJ1-1,-,TRBV9,TGTGCCAGCAGCGGCGACTTGGGGGCAGGTGACACTGAAGCTTTCTTT,CASSGDLGAGDTEAFF
TRBD1,TRBJ1-3,-,TRBV30,TGTGCCTGGAGCGACAGGGGGCGAGGAAACACCATATATTTT,CAWSDRGRGNTIYF
TRBD2,TRBJ2-3,-,TRBV29-1,TGCAGCGCTCCTGCGGGGGGGCCGCATACGCAGTATTTT,CSAPAGGPHTQYF
-,TRBJ2-5,-,TRBV5-1,TGCGCCAGCAGCACCGGTCCCTCTCCAGAGACCCAGTACTTC,CASSTGPSPETQYF
-,TRBJ1-1,-,TRBV4-3,TGCGCCAGCAGCCAAGAGGCGGGTAGCACTGAAGCTTTCTTT,CASSQEAGSTEAFF
-,TRBJ2-1,few,TRBV5-1,TGCGCCAGCAGCTTGGAGCCCCCCCATAATGAGCAGTTCTTC,CASSLEPPHNEQFF
-,TRBJ1-1,-,TRBV7-9,TGTGCCAGCAGCTTAGGGTACAGGGTGAACACTGAAGCTTTCTTT,CASSLGYRVNTEAFF
TRBD1,TRBJ2-7,-,TRBV5-1,TGCGCCAGCAGCCTATTCTCCGGGACAGGGGGTTACGAGCAGTACTTC,CASSLFSGTGGYEQYF
-,TRBJ1-5,-,TRBV19,TGTGCCAGTAGTGTCTCCCTAAGGGGGAGACCATTGAGCAATCAGCCCCAGCATTTT,CASSVSLRGRPLSNQPQHF
TRBD1,TRBJ1-4,few,TRBV28,TGTGCCAGCAGGCCGGGACAGAACTATGAAAAACTGTTTTTT,CASRPGQNYEKLFF
-,TRBJ1-2,few,TRBV28,TGTGCCAGCAGTTTCGACAGAATCTACTATGGCTACACCTTC,CASSFDRIYYGYTF
-,TRBJ2-7,-,TRBV5-1,TGCGCCAGCAGCTTGGTGACAGGACGGGGCGAGCAGTACTTC,CASSLVTGRGEQYF
TRBD1,TRBJ2-7,-,TRBV30,TGTGCCTGGAAAAAGGACAGGGGGCTGGAGCAGTACTTC,CAWKKDRGLEQYF
TRBD1,TRBJ1-2,-,TRBV7-2,TGTGCCAGCACTCGGACAGGGAGAGGGGGATTTGGCTACACCTTC,CASTRTGRGGFGYTF
-,TRBJ1-2,-,TRBV27,TGTGCCAGCAGTTTATCGGACTTGGGGGCTGACTATGGCTACACCTTC,CASSLSDLGADYGYTF
-,TRBJ1-1,few,TRBV5-1,TGCGCCAGCAGCTCAGATGTGTGGAACACTGAAGCTTTCTTT,CASSSDVWNTEAFF
-,TRBJ2-5,once,TRBV9,TGTGCCAGCAGCGCCCACAAGTCCTCTGGTTGGGAGACCCAGTACTTC,CASSAHKSSGWETQYF
-,TRBJ1-4,few,TRBV25-1,TGTGCCAGCAATTCCGGGGGATATAATGAAAAACTGTTTTTT,CASNSGGYNEKLFF
TRBD1,TRBJ2-1,-,TRBV29-1,TGCAGCGGTGGACAGGGTGGCAATGAGCAGTTCTTC,CSGGQGGNEQFF
-,TRBJ2-3,-,TRBV30,TGTGCCTGGAGTCGGGGTTCCACAGATACGCAGTATTTT,CAWSRGSTDTQYF
TRBD2,TRBJ2-1,-,TRBV7-2,TGTGCCAGCAGTTATGGCGGGGGCTCCTACAATGAGCAGTTCTTC,CASSYGGGSYNEQFF
-,TRBJ2-2,-,TRBV25-1,TGTGCCAGCACCCGGGACACGAACACCGGGGAGCTGTTTTTT,CASTRDTNTGELFF
-,TRBJ1-1,few,TRBV5-6,TGTGCCAGCAGCTTGCGGGGAAATGAAGCTTTCTTT,CASSLRGNEAFF
TRBD2,TRBJ2-4,-,TRBV4-2,TGTGCCAGCAGCCAAGATGGGCGGGGGGCCGGCAAAAACATTCAGTACTTC,CASSQDGRGAGKNIQYF
-,TRBJ2-5,-,TRBV9,TGTGCCAGCAGCGCCCTGGGGGGAGGGGGAGAGACCCAGTACTTC,CASSALGGGGETQYF
TRBD2,TRBJ2-3,-,TRBV4-2,TGTGCCAGTCGGACTAGCGGAGAAACAGATACGCAGTATTTT,CASRTSGETDTQYF
TRBD1,TRBJ1-4,-,TRBV27,TGTGCCAGCAGTCCCACCCCCAGACAGGGGTCTAATGAAAAACTGTTTTTT,CASSPTPRQGSNEKLFF
-,TRBJ1-5,few,TRBV6-5,TGTGCCAGCAGTTATACCCCCTTGGGGGAGGCCCAGCATTTT,CASSYTPLGEAQHF
-,TRBJ1-4,few,TRBV5-1,TGCGCCAGCAGCTTGGACAGCCGCCATGAAAAACTGTTTTTT,CASSLDSRHEKLFF
-,TRBJ2-5,few,TRBV29-1,TGCAGCGTTCTACAATCGCGGGAGACCCAGTACTTC,CSVLQSRETQYF
TRBD1,TRBJ1-2,-,TRBV9,TGTGCCAGCAGCGTAGGACAGGGACGGGGCTACACCTTC,CASSVGQGRGYTF
TRBD2,TRBJ2-1,-,TRBV9,TGTGCCAGCAGCGCGGGGGGGGGAATCAATGAGCAGTTCTTC,CASSAGGGINEQFF